This TCR beta chain was recorded in a study of T-cell reconstitution after alpha-beta-depleted transplantation in children. Researchers prepared the TCRbeta library using unique molecular identifiers, the study reports. One entry per CDR3 protein, called by TCRdb with MiXCR from the PCR reads. The sample holds about 870,000 distinct CDR3 sequences, 15% to 20% seen once. V was pared by 6 bases and J by 3 bases, with 11 bases between. The CDR3 is 13 amino acids. Study-level results: Surviving recipient T cells and thymic progenitors accounted for the high day-60 TCRbeta diversity observed in some patients.

This clonotype was observed at least ten times. What it recognizes is unknown. Here the sequenced sample was PBMCs, mostly from graft donor cells, taken 360 days after TCRalphabeta/CD19-depleted stem cell transplant. The source is a male patient younger than 18 who had a stem cell transplant for acute lymphoblastic leukemia, so the T cells may come from the graft donor. The chain couples TRBV12-3 or TRBV12-4 to TRBJ1-1, with a tentative D call TRBD1 (5 bases). The DNA of the CDR3 is TGTGCCAGCAGGGGGACGGGGTACACTGAAGCTTTCTTT. It encodes CASRGTGYTEAFF.